Listed below are T cell receptor beta chains from one sample, sequenced in a study of cytomegalovirus exposure and HLA in healthy donors. The protocol was immunoSEQ multiplex PCR, while the TCRdb copy is restricted to in-frame clones and leaves out a portion. The sample gives fewer than 150,000 clones, about 87% of which show up once; around 10% is in the top ten. The sample consisted of PBMCs. Receptor source: a man aged 18 to 30 in good health and CMV-seropositive. CDR3s include the opening cysteine and the closing phenylalanine or tryptophan. A D gene is named only where the DNA matches it firmly. Clone size appears in some rows only: once, few, many, or a class for an expanded clone.

v_call: TRBV11-2; clone_size: .; j_call: TRBJ2-3; d_call: .; cdr3_nt: TGTGCCAGCAGCTTAGCAGGCGCAGATACGCAGTATTTT; cdr3_aa: CASSLAGADTQYF
v_call: TRBV2; clone_size: .; j_call: TRBJ1-2; d_call: .; cdr3_nt: TGTGCCAGCAGTGAAGCTGTAGGACAGAGCTATGGCTACACCTTC; cdr3_aa: CASSEAVGQSYGYTF
v_call: TRBV11-2; clone_size: once; j_call: TRBJ1-2; d_call: TRBD1; cdr3_nt: TGTGCCAGCAGCTTGGACAGGGCCAATGGCTACACCTTC; cdr3_aa: CASSLDRANGYTF
v_call: TRBV7-6; clone_size: .; j_call: TRBJ1-1; d_call: .; cdr3_nt: TGTGCCAGCAGCTTAAATCCAGGGTCGGCTTTCTTT; cdr3_aa: CASSLNPGSAFF
v_call: TRBV19; clone_size: .; j_call: TRBJ2-7; d_call: .; cdr3_nt: TGTGCCAGTAGTATGGAGGCAGTTACCTACGAGCAGTACTTC; cdr3_aa: CASSMEAVTYEQYF
v_call: TRBV7-9; clone_size: .; j_call: TRBJ2-2; d_call: TRBD1; cdr3_nt: TGTGCCAGCAGCCCCGGGACAGGGCGGGTCGGGGAGCTGTTTTTT; cdr3_aa: CASSPGTGRVGELFF
v_call: TRBV5-1; clone_size: .; j_call: TRBJ1-4; d_call: .; cdr3_nt: TGCGCCAGCAGCGTGGGAGCAACTAATGAAAAACTGTTTTTT; cdr3_aa: CASSVGATNEKLFF
v_call: TRBV5-4; clone_size: .; j_call: TRBJ2-5; d_call: .; cdr3_nt: TGTGCCAGCAGCCGTGGGGGGAGCCAGACCCAGTACTTC; cdr3_aa: CASSRGGSQTQYF
v_call: TRBV7-8; clone_size: .; j_call: TRBJ2-7; d_call: .; cdr3_nt: TGTGCCAGCGCTACTGCGGGACAGAGACCCTACGAGCAGTACTTC; cdr3_aa: CASATAGQRPYEQYF
v_call: TRBV5-1; clone_size: .; j_call: TRBJ2-3; d_call: .; cdr3_nt: TGCGCCAGCAGCTTAACGGTCAGCACAGATACGCAGTATTTT; cdr3_aa: CASSLTVSTDTQYF
v_call: TRBV30; clone_size: .; j_call: TRBJ1-1; d_call: .; cdr3_nt: TGTGCCTGGACCACGGACAGAAGTAACACTGAAGCTTTCTTT; cdr3_aa: CAWTTDRSNTEAFF
v_call: TRBV2; clone_size: once; j_call: TRBJ2-2; d_call: .; cdr3_nt: TGTGCCAGCAGTTCCAGCGGGACCGGGGAGCTGTTTTTT; cdr3_aa: CASSSSGTGELFF
v_call: TRBV7-3; clone_size: .; j_call: TRBJ1-1; d_call: .; cdr3_nt: TGTGCCAGCAGCCGAGGTTCGAACACTGAAGCTTTCTTT; cdr3_aa: CASSRGSNTEAFF
v_call: TRBV12-5; clone_size: .; j_call: TRBJ1-1; d_call: TRBD1; cdr3_nt: TGTGCTAGTGGTTTGGCCTATACAGGGGCGGCGGGAGCTTTCTTT; cdr3_aa: CASGLAYTGAAGAFF
v_call: TRBV9; clone_size: .; j_call: TRBJ2-5; d_call: .; cdr3_nt: TGTGCCAGCAGCGAATCAGGGGTGTGGGAGACCCAGTACTTC; cdr3_aa: CASSESGVWETQYF
v_call: TRBV15; clone_size: .; j_call: TRBJ2-1; d_call: TRBD2; cdr3_nt: TGTGCCACCAGCAGAGGGGCCTCTAGCGGGGGGGTCTACAATGAGCAGTTCTTC; cdr3_aa: CATSRGASSGGVYNEQFF
v_call: TRBV12-5; clone_size: .; j_call: TRBJ1-2; d_call: TRBD1; cdr3_nt: TGTGCTAGTGGCTATGGGACAGGGGGTCCCTATGGCTACACCTTC; cdr3_aa: CASGYGTGGPYGYTF
v_call: TRBV7-8; clone_size: .; j_call: TRBJ2-1; d_call: .; cdr3_nt: TGTGCCAGCAGCTTATATCGGGACACTTACAATGAGCAGTTCTTC; cdr3_aa: CASSLYRDTYNEQFF
v_call: TRBV5-6; clone_size: .; j_call: TRBJ1-5; d_call: TRBD1; cdr3_nt: TGTGCCAGCAGCACAAGAACAGGGGGTGGCAATCAGCCCCAGCATTTT; cdr3_aa: CASSTRTGGGNQPQHF
v_call: TRBV9; clone_size: once; j_call: TRBJ1-3; d_call: TRBD1; cdr3_nt: TGTGCCAGCAGCGTAGCTGGGGACAGGGGAAACACCATATATTTT; cdr3_aa: CASSVAGDRGNTIYF
v_call: TRBV9; clone_size: once; j_call: TRBJ1-4; d_call: .; cdr3_nt: TGTGCCCGCTGGTCTTTTGAGGGTGAAAAACTGTTTTTT; cdr3_aa: CARWSFEGEKLFF
v_call: TRBV4-2; clone_size: .; j_call: TRBJ1-2; d_call: .; cdr3_nt: TGTGCCAGCAGCCAATTGTTTGGGGTTCCGGGAGGAGGTCATGGCTACACCTTC; cdr3_aa: CASSQLFGVPGGGHGYTF
v_call: TRBV19; clone_size: .; j_call: TRBJ2-5; d_call: TRBD1; cdr3_nt: TGTGCCAGTAGTACGGGACAGCTACAAGAGACCCAGTACTTC; cdr3_aa: CASSTGQLQETQYF
v_call: TRBV2; clone_size: .; j_call: TRBJ1-2; d_call: TRBD1; cdr3_nt: TGTGCCAGCAGTGAAACAGGGGACTATGGCTACACCTTC; cdr3_aa: CASSETGDYGYTF
v_call: TRBV5-1; clone_size: .; j_call: TRBJ2-3; d_call: TRBD2; cdr3_nt: TGCGCCAGCAGCTTCCCAGCGGGGGACACAGATACGCAGTATTTT; cdr3_aa: CASSFPAGDTDTQYF
v_call: TRBV4-1; clone_size: .; j_call: TRBJ2-1; d_call: .; cdr3_nt: TGCGCCAGCAGCCAAATAAACTTGATCTCCTACAATGAGCAGTTCTTC; cdr3_aa: CASSQINLISYNEQFF
v_call: TRBV23-1; clone_size: once; j_call: TRBJ2-5; d_call: .; cdr3_nt: TGCGCCAGCAGTCACGTCCTCCAAAGGGGCGTGGAGACCCAGTACTTC; cdr3_aa: CASSHVLQRGVETQYF
v_call: TRBV2; clone_size: .; j_call: TRBJ2-3; d_call: .; cdr3_nt: TGTGCCAGCAAAACGGGGCTAGCGCTCTCCACGCAGTATTTT; cdr3_aa: CASKTGLALSTQYF
v_call: TRBV9; clone_size: .; j_call: TRBJ2-1; d_call: .; cdr3_nt: TGTGCCAGCAGCGCCGTACAGGGGGGAGGGAGGAATGAGCAGTTCTTC; cdr3_aa: CASSAVQGGGRNEQFF
v_call: TRBV15; clone_size: .; j_call: TRBJ1-4; d_call: .; cdr3_nt: TGTGCCACCAGCAGAGATCGTACAGTGAATGAAAAACTGTTTTTT; cdr3_aa: CATSRDRTVNEKLFF